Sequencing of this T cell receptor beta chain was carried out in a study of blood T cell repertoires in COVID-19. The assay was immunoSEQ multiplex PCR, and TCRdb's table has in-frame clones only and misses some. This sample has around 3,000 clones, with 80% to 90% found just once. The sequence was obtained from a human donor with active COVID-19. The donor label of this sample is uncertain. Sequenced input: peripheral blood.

The CDR3 nucleotides are TGTGCCAGCAGCCTGGGACTAGCGGGAGGGCGGGAGACCCAGTACTTC. Amino acids: CASSLGLAGGRETQYF. The V and J genes are TRBV7-9 and TRBJ2-5; 16 bases are a match to TRBD2. Germline V CDR1 and CDR2: SEHNR, FQNEAQ (reference sequence). The CDR3 loop spans 16 amino acids. Germline trimming cut 5 bases from V and 5 bases from J; bases unmatched to any gene: 5. Variable domain in full (rest from reference TRBV7-9 and TRBJ2-5): DTGVSQNPRHKITKRGQNVTFRCDPISEHNRLYWYRQTLGQGPEFLTYFQNEAQLEKSRLLSDRFSAERPKGSFSTLEIQRTEQGDSAMYLCASSLGLAGGRETQYFGPGTRLLVL.